These 5 T cell receptor beta chains were all obtained from the same sample, sequenced in a study of blood T cell repertoires in COVID-19. Libraries were prepared by immunoSEQ multiplex PCR; TCRdb keeps only in-frame clonotypes and omits some of them. The sample shows roughly 340,000 clones, 89% of them seen only once. The sequenced sample consisted of peripheral blood. The receptors originated from a woman aged 25 to 39 with COVID-19, enrolled during active disease.

The chain combines TRBV5-1 with TRBJ1-1; maybe TRBD1 (6 bases). Germline lookup yields CDR1 SGHRS and CDR2 YFSETQ. Trimming removed 5 bases at V and 3 bases at J, with 11 bases between. The CDR3 is made up of 13 amino acids. CDR3 DNA sequence: TGCGCCAGCAGATCACAGGGTTACACTGAAGCTTTCTTT. Its protein product is CASRSQGYTEAFF.

This chain uses TRBV12-3 or TRBV12-4 with TRBJ2-5; tentatively, D is TRBD2 (6 bases). The CDR3 extends over 13 amino acids. Trimming took off 5 bases at V and 2 bases at J, with 9 bases between the two ends. The CDR3 DNA sequence: TGTGCCAGCAGTCCCGGACTACAAGAGACCCAGTACTTC. Its protein product is CASSPGLQETQYF.

Here the CDR3 DNA reads TGCGCCAGCAGCTTGCGGGGAGGGGACACATCAGATACGCAGTATTTT. Residues: CASSLRGGDTSDTQYF. The gene calls are TRBV5-1 and TRBJ2-3; a weak D match, TRBD2 (7 bases). Germline assignment: CDR1 SGHRS and CDR2 YFSETQ. The CDR3 contains 16 residues. Trimming shortened V by 1 base and J by 4 bases, and 16 bases separated the two germline ends.

In this sample, this clone turned up once. J is TRBJ2-7 and V is TRBV13; 11 bases agree with TRBD1. J lost 3 bases, V lost 6 bases, and 7 bases had no gene match. Germline V gives CDR1 PRHDT, CDR2 FYEKMQ (reference sequence). There are 15 residues in the CDR3. CDR3 DNA: TGTGCCAGCAGTCCCGGACAGGGGGCTTTCTACGAGCAGTACTTC. Translation: CASSPGQGAFYEQYF.

CDR3 nucleotides: TGCGCCAGCAGTGGATCCATGACAGGTTTAAACTATGGCTACACCTTC. This sequence encodes CASSGSMTGLNYGYTF. This rearrangement joins TRBV10-2 to TRBJ1-2, with D possibly being TRBD1 (6 bases). This CDR3 is built from 16 residues. Trimming pared 4 bases from V and 2 bases from J, leaving 17 bases between. Germline V CDR1 and CDR2: WSHSY, SAAADI.